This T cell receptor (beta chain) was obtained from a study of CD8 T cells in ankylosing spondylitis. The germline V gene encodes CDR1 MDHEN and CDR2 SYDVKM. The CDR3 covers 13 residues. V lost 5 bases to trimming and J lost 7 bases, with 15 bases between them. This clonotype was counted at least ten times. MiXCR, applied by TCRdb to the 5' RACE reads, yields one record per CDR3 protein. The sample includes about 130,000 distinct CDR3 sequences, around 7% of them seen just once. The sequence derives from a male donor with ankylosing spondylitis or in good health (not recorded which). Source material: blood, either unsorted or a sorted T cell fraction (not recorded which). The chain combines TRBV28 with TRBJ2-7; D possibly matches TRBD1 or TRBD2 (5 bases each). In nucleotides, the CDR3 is TGTGCCAGCAGTCGGGGACGTACTGGTGAGCAGTACTTC. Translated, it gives CASSRGRTGEQYF.